The clone carrying this T cell receptor beta chain was seen a single time. Its antigen remains unknown. These data originate in a study of cytomegalovirus exposure and HLA in healthy donors. The study, taken as a whole, reports: From TCR beta sequences, most subjects' HLA-A and HLA-B alleles were reportedly predicted accurately. With DRB1 most and HLA-C fewest, TCR association rates differed between HLA loci in a later analysis.

Germline V CDR1 and CDR2: LNHDA, SQIVND (reference sequence). The V and J ends lost 7 bases and 3 bases, in that order; junction bases with no gene match: 8. The CDR3 loop spans 15 amino acids. PCR primers comprised 60 Vbeta and 13 Jbeta primers. Assay used: immunoSEQ multiplex PCR; TCRdb lists only in-frame clones, some missing. The sample has some 150,000 clones; roughly 80% are singletons. V and J are TRBV19 and TRBJ2-7, with 11 positions matching TRBD1. The clonotype was recovered from a man between 35 and 55 years old in good health and CMV-seronegative. Input material: PBMCs. The CDR3 reads CASTVGQGAIYEQYF. In DNA, the CDR3 is TGTGCCAGTACCGTTGGACAGGGGGCCATCTACGAGCAGTACTTC.